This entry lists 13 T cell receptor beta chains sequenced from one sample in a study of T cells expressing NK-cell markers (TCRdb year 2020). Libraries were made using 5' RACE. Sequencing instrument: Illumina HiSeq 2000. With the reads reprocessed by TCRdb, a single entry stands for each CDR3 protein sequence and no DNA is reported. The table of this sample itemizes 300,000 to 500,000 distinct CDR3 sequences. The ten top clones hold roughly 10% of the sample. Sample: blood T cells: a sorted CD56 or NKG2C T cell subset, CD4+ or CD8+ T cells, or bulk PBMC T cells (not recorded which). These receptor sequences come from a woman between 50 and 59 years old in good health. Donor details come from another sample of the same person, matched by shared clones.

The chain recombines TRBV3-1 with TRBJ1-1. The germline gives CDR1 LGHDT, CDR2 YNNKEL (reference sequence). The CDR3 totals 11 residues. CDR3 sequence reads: CASSTGVEAFF. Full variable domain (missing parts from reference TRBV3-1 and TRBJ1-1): DTAVSQTPKYLVTQMGNDKSIKCEQNLGHDTMYWYKQDSKKFLKIMFSYNNKELIINETVPNRFSPKSPDKAHLNLHINSLELGDSAVYFCASSTGVEAFFGQGTRLTVV.

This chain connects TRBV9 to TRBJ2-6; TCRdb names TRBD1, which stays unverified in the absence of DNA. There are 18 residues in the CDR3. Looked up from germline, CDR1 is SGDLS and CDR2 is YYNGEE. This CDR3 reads CASSATGQGLSGANVLTF.

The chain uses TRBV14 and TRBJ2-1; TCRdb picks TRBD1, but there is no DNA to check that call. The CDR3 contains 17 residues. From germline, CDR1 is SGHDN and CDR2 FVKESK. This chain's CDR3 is CASSLRTTPGFYNEQFF.

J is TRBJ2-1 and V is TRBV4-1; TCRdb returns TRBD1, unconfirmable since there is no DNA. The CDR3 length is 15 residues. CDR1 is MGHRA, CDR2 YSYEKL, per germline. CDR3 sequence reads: CASSQPGPNYNEQFF.

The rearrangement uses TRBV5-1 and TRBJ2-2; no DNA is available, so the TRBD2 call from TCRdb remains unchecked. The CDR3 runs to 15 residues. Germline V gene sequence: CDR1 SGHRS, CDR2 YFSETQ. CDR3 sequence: CASSNLGRNTGELFF.

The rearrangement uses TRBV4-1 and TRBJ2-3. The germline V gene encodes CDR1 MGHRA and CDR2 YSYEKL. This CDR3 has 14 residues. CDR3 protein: CASSQDSSTDTQYF.

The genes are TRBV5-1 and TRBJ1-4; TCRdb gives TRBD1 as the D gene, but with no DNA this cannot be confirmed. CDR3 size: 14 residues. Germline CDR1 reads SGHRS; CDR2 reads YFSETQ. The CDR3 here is CASSSTGTNEKLFF.

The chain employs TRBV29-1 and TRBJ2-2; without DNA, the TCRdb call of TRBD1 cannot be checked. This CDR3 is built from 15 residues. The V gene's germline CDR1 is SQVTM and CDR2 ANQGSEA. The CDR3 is CSVEIGRGLTGELFF.

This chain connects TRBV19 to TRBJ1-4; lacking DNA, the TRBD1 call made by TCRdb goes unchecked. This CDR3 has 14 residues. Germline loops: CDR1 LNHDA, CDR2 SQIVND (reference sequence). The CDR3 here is CASRGTGPNEKLFF.

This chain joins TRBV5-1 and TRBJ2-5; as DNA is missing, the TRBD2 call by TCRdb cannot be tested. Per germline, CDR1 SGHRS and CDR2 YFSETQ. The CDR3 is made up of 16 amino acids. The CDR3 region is CASSPGLAGISETQYF.

CDR3 in amino acids: CASSVAGASDTQYF. V is TRBV9 and J is TRBJ2-3. Germline CDR1 SGDLS, CDR2 YYNGEE. The CDR3 spans 14 residues. Based on the CDR3 plus reference TRBV9 and TRBJ2-3, the full variable domain is DSGVTQTPKHLITATGQRVTLRCSPRSGDLSVYWYQQSLDQGLQFLIQYYNGEERAKGNILERFSAQQFPDLHSELNLSSLELGDSALYFCASSVAGASDTQYFGPGTRLTVL.

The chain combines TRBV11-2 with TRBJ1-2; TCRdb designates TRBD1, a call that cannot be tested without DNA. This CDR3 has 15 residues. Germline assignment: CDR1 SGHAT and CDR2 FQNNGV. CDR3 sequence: CASSPHPRDVYGYTF.

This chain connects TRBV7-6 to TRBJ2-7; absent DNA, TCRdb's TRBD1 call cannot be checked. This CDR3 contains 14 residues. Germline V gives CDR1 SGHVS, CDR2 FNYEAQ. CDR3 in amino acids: CASSLYGGTHEQYF. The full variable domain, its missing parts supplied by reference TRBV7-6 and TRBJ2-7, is GAGVSQSPRYKVTKRGQDVALRCDPISGHVSLYWYRQALGQGPEFLTYFNYEAQQDKSGLPNDRFSAERPEGSISTLTIQRTEQRDSAMYRCASSLYGGTHEQYFGPGTRLTVT.